This is a list of T cell receptor beta chains from one sample in a study of OX40 agonist ivuxolimab in advanced cancers. Here immunoSEQ multiplex PCR was the method, and the copy in TCRdb shows in-frame clones only, minus some. The sample has roughly 92,000 clones, 87% seen once. Sequenced material: CD4+ or CD8+ T cells sorted from blood, taken in a trial of the OX40 agonist ivuxolimab. These receptors were obtained from an adult with an advanced solid tumor such as melanoma, head and neck, liver or kidney cancer. The CDR3 runs from the conserved cysteine through the conserved F or W. Part of the rows lack a size; the others show once, few, many or a class for expanded clones.

NA	TRBV5-5	TRBJ2-3	CASSSRPPLIDTQYF
NA	TRBV10-2	TRBJ1-4	CASSENGAGEREKLFF
once	TRBV7-3	TRBJ1-4	CASSLGGQGLQLFF
NA	TRBV11-1	TRBJ2-2	CASSLGAGAYTGELFF
NA	TRBV2	TRBJ2-1	CASSRQGLADNEQFF
once	TRBV5-8	TRBJ2-2	CASSLGQGVIGELFF
NA	TRBV9	TRBJ2-5	CASSPAAQQETQYF
once	TRBV25-1	TRBJ2-1	CASSDETAYNEQFF
NA	TRBV28	TRBJ2-7	CASSLISGVGSEYF
NA	TRBV4-3	TRBJ2-5	CASSQDSSGGSRETQYF
NA	TRBV7-3	TRBJ1-1	CASSRGGGNTEAFF